This entry features one T cell receptor beta chain sequence. Its antigen is unidentified. One end of the junction varies from germline; a read error may be responsible. This sample is part of a study of cytomegalovirus exposure and HLA in healthy donors. Study-level points and caveats: It was shown in a later analysis that HLA-associated TCR beta chains were more clonally expanded than other, equally common chains. Rare sequences made up most TCRs, while some public TCRs were found in many donors.

Germline CDR1 reads MNHNS; CDR2 reads SASEGT. The CDR3 covers 10 residues. Use of 60 Vbeta and 13 Jbeta primers characterized the PCR. Generated by immunoSEQ multiplex PCR, the TCRdb table keeps only in-frame clones and is missing some. The sample consists of 85,000 to 110,000 clones, under 80% of them appearing once. Each donor was healthy, and each was a bone marrow donor. Specimen: PBMCs. The origin of this receptor is a woman younger than 35 in good health and CMV-seropositive. The chain couples TRBV6-1 to TRBJ2-7, with a weak D call TRBD1 (6 bases). The CDR3 protein is CASMLGQSFF. In nucleotides, the CDR3 is TGTGCCAGCATGCTTGGACAGTCTTTTTTT.